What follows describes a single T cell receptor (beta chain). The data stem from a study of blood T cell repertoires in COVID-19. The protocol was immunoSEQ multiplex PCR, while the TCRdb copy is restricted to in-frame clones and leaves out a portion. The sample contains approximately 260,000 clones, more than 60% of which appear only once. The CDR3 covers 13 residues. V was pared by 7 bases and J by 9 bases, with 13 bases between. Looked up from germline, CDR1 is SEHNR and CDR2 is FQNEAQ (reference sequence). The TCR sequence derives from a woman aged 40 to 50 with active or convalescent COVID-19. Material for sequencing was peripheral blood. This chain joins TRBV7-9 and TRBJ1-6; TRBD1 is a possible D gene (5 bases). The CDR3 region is CASNGGDGSPLHF. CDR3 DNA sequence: TGTGCCAGCAACGGGGGTGATGGTTCACCCCTCCACTTT.